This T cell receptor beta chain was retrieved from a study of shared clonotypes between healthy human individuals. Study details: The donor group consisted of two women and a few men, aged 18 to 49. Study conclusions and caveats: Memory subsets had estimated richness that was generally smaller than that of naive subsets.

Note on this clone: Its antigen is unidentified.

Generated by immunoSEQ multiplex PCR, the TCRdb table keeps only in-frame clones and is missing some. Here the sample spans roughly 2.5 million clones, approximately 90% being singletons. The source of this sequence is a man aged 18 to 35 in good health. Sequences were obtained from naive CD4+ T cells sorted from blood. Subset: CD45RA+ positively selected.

The DNA of the CDR3 is TGCGCCAGCAGTGAGTCGAGGGTAGCGGGAGGGGAGCACGAGCAGTACTTC. Residues: CASSESRVAGGEHEQYF. The genes are TRBV10-1 and TRBJ2-7, with TRBD2 matching 11 bases. CDR1 is WNHNN, CDR2 SYGVQD, per germline (reference sequence). J lost 5 bases, V lost 0 bases, and 9 bases had no gene match. The CDR3 has 17 residues.